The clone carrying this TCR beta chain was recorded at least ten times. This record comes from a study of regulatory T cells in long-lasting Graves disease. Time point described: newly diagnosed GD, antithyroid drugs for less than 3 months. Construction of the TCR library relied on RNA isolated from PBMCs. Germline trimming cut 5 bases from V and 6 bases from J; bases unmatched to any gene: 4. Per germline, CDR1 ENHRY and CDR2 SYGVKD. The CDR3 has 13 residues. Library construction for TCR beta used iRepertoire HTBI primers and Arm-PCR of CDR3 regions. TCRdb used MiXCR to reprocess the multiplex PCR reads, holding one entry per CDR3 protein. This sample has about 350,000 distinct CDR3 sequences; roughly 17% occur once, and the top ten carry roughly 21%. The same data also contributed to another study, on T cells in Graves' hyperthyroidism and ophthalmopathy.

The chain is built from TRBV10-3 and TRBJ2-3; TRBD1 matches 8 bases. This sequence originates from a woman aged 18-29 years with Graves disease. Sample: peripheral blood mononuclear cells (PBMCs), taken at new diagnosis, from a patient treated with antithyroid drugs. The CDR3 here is CAISRQGLDTQYF. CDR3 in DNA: TGTGCCATCAGTAGACAGGGGTTGGATACGCAGTATTTT.